This entry lists 16 T cell receptor beta chains sequenced from one sample in a study of blood T cell repertoires in COVID-19. The table came from immunoSEQ multiplex PCR; TCRdb's copy has only in-frame clones and leaves some out. The repertoire has approximately 100,000 clones, more than 85% of them found once; the top ten carry roughly 19%. Sequencing was carried out using peripheral blood. These receptors all come from a human donor with acute or convalescent COVID-19. The donor label of this sample is uncertain.

The gene calls are TRBV9 and TRBJ2-3; D may be TRBD2 (5 bases). The CDR3 runs 15 residues. V was shortened by 2 bases and J by 0 bases, with 10 bases between the two germline ends. CDR1 and CDR2 from the germline V gene are SGDLS and YYNGEE. CDR3 protein: CASSVHRGSTDTQYF. CDR3 coding DNA: TGTGCCAGCAGCGTGCACCGAGGGAGCACAGATACGCAGTATTTT.

The CDR3 nucleotides read TGTGCCAGCAGTTACCGGGACAGGGTACCCTTAAATCAGCCCCAGCATTTT. Its translation is CASSYRDRVPLNQPQHF. V is TRBV6-2 or TRBV6-3 and J is TRBJ1-5; 9 nucleotides line up with TRBD1. The CDR3 sequence is 17 residues long. The germline V gene encodes CDR1 MNHEY and CDR2 SVGEGT. V lost 2 bases to trimming and J lost 4 bases; unmatched junction nucleotides: 9.

The chain has TRBV24-1 and TRBJ1-2; D call uncertain. The CDR3 consists of 13 residues. Trimming shortened V by 6 bases and J by 2 bases, and 9 bases separated the two germline ends. Germline values: CDR1 KGHDR, CDR2 SFDVKD. The CDR3 spells CATSPDYNYGYTF. In DNA form, the CDR3 reads TGTGCCACCAGTCCTGACTACAACTATGGCTACACCTTC.

Only one count was recorded for this clone. The rearrangement uses TRBV6-2 or TRBV6-3 and TRBJ1-1; D gene unclear. V shed 7 bases and J shed 1 base, with 10 bases lying between them. Germline CDR1 reads MNHEY; CDR2 reads SVGEGT. The CDR3 is made up of 13 amino acids. The CDR3: CASTPHRNTEAFF. CDR3 bases: TGTGCCAGCACCCCTCATAGGAACACTGAAGCTTTCTTT.

The V call is TRBV12-3 or TRBV12-4, the J call TRBJ1-1, with D maybe TRBD1 (5 bases). V gave up 7 bases and J gave up 1 base, with 10 bases separating them. The CDR3 is 13 amino acids. CDR3 sequence: CASNPDRNTEAFF. The CDR3 coding sequence is TGTGCCAGCAACCCTGACAGGAACACTGAAGCTTTCTTT.

The rearrangement joins TRBV7-3 to TRBJ2-5; D possibly corresponds to TRBD1 (8 bases). Germline V gene data show CDR1 as SGHTA and CDR2 as FQGTGA. The CDR3 covers 14 residues. Between the trimmed V and J ends, which lost 5 bases and 5 bases, there was a span of 15 bases. The CDR3: CASSPQGGQETQYF. As DNA, the CDR3 is TGTGCCAGCAGCCCACAGGGGGGGCAGGAGACCCAGTACTTC.

This chain uses TRBV7-9 with TRBJ1-2, with unresolved D. Germline V gene data show CDR1 as SEHNR and CDR2 as FQNEAQ (reference sequence). The germline V and J ends were trimmed by 2 bases and 1 base, with 17 bases remaining between them. This CDR3 region has 17 residues. The CDR3 reads CASSLNVPIEGNYGYTF. The CDR3 coding sequence is TGTGCCAGCAGCTTAAACGTTCCCATTGAGGGTAACTATGGCTACACCTTC.

The rearrangement uses TRBV27 and TRBJ1-1, with a tentative D call TRBD1 (5 bases). CDR3 size: 13 residues. Deletions cut 1 base from V and 3 bases from J, with 6 bases between. Germline-derived CDR1 and CDR2 are MNHEY and SMNVEV (reference sequence). CDR3 sequence (DNA): TGTGCCAGCAGTTTATTAGGGGACACTGAAGCTTTCTTT. This sequence encodes CASSLLGDTEAFF.

As to this clone: This same CDR3 is encoded by further DNA sequences in the sample. The gene calls are TRBV11-2 and TRBJ1-4; the D is unclear. This CDR3 is built from 14 residues. Trimming removed 0 bases at V and 3 bases at J, with 5 bases between. The germline CDR1 and CDR2 sequences are SGHAT and FQNNGV. CDR3: CASSLDYANEKLFF. CDR3 bases: TGTGCCAGCAGCTTAGATTATGCTAATGAAAAACTGTTTTTT.

V and J are TRBV6-1 and TRBJ1-4; D unclear. The CDR3 is 13 residues long. V lost 1 base to trimming and J lost 8 bases, with 8 bases between them. Germline V gene sequence: CDR1 MNHNS, CDR2 SASEGT. The CDR3 region has the DNA TGTGCCAGCAGTGAAGGGACGGGGGAAAAACTGTTTTTT. Protein: CASSEGTGEKLFF.

This clone was seen a single time. The gene calls are TRBV18 and TRBJ1-1, with D unclear. Between the trimmed V and J ends, which lost 4 bases and 1 base, there was a span of 7 bases. The CDR3 loop spans 13 amino acids. The germline V gene encodes CDR1 KGHSH and CDR2 LQKENI. Here the CDR3 DNA reads TGTGCCAGCTCACTCCCAGAGAACACTGAAGCTTTCTTT. This translates into CASSLPENTEAFF.

The chain carries TRBV9 and TRBJ2-1; tentatively, D is TRBD2 (6 bases). V was cut by 6 bases and J by 6 bases, with 16 bases left in between. Germline assignment: CDR1 SGDLS and CDR2 YYNGEE. The CDR3 spans 14 residues. The CDR3 DNA sequence: TGTGCCAGCATGTCCTCCCGGGACTCCAATGAGCAGTTCTTC. It encodes CASMSSRDSNEQFF.

The rearrangement links TRBV28 to TRBJ2-7, with 12 positions matching TRBD2. Germline V gene lookup returns CDR1 MDHEN and CDR2 SYDVKM. Losses at the gene ends were 0 bases for V and 3 bases for J; bases not matched to a gene: 0. There are 15 residues in the CDR3. The CDR3 DNA reads as TGTGCCAGCAGTTTATGGACTAGCGGGGGCTACGAGCAGTACTTC. Its translation: CASSLWTSGGYEQYF.

The chain recombines TRBV11-2 with TRBJ2-7, with TRBD1 matching 8 bases. The CDR3 extends over 16 amino acids. With V trimmed by 5 bases and J by 4 bases, 13 bases remained unmatched. Germline V gene sequence: CDR1 SGHAT, CDR2 FQNNGV. CDR3 residues: CASSMSPGQVIYEQYF. CDR3 coding DNA: TGTGCCAGCAGCATGTCTCCGGGACAGGTTATTTACGAGCAGTACTTC.

The rearrangement joins TRBV5-4 to TRBJ1-2; maybe TRBD1 (5 bases). The germline CDR1 and CDR2 sequences are SGHNT and YYREEE (reference sequence). CDR3 size: 14 residues. The V gene lost 4 bases and the J gene lost 14 bases, with 24 bases spanning the gap. The DNA of the CDR3 is TGTGCCAGCAGCACCAACGGCAGGGAAAATTCCTGGACCTTC. Translated: CASSTNGRENSWTF.

The V call is TRBV7-2, the J call TRBJ2-7, with 9 bases lining up with TRBD2. With V trimmed by 1 base and J by 3 bases, 7 bases remained unmatched. In germline, CDR1 is SGHTA, CDR2 FQGNSA. There are 16 residues in the CDR3. In DNA, the CDR3 is TGTGCCAGCAGCTTAGGTGCTAGCGGGACCCTCTACGAGCAGTACTTC. Translation gives CASSLGASGTLYEQYF.